The rows below give T cell receptor beta chains drawn from one sample of a study of cytomegalovirus exposure and HLA in healthy donors. Sequenced by immunoSEQ multiplex PCR; TCRdb stores in-frame clones only, minus some. The sample holds about 140,000 clones, roughly 80% seen once. The sequencing input was PBMCs. The receptors were gathered from a man aged 35-49 years in good health and CMV-seronegative. Both conserved end residues are part of each CDR3. A D gene is named only where the DNA matches it firmly. Only some rows state a clone size, as once, few, many or a class for expanded clones.

clone size	V gene	J gene	D gene	CDR3 DNA	CDR3 protein
.	TRBV13	TRBJ2-5	TRBD1	TGTGCCAGCTGGCTCCCGGGACAGGGAATTGGAGAGACCCAGTACTTC	CASWLPGQGIGETQYF
.	TRBV4-1	TRBJ1-6	TRBD1	TGCGCCAGCAGCTCCCGACAGGGAACCAATTCACCCCTCCACTTT	CASSSRQGTNSPLHF
.	TRBV2	TRBJ2-7	TRBD1	TGTGCCAGCAGTGAATCGAGGCAGGGGGCTTTGGAGCAGTACTTC	CASSESRQGALEQYF
once	TRBV28	TRBJ2-7	.	TGTGCCAGCAGACCCCAGGCCAGGGTACGGTACGAGCAGTACTTC	CASRPQARVRYEQYF
.	TRBV7-8	TRBJ2-1	TRBD2	TGTGCCAGCAGCTTAGAAAGCGGGGGGGCGCGTTCGCAGTTCTTC	CASSLESGGARSQFF
.	TRBV7-9	TRBJ2-7	.	TGTGCCAGCAGCTCCCGGGAGCGCTACGAGCAGTACTTC	CASSSRERYEQYF
.	TRBV6-6	TRBJ2-1	TRBD2	TGTGCCAGCAGTTACCTAGCGGGGGGGATCAATGAGCAGTTCTTC	CASSYLAGGINEQFF
.	TRBV30	TRBJ2-5	.	TGTGCCTGGAGCCCACGGGAGACCCAGTACTTC	CAWSPRETQYF
.	TRBV19	TRBJ2-7	TRBD1	TGTGCCAGTAGTGCAGGACAGGGCTACGAGCAGTACTTC	CASSAGQGYEQYF
.	TRBV19	TRBJ1-1	TRBD1	TGTGCCAGTAGTAGGCGACAGGGGGCAGGCACTGAAGCTTTCTTT	CASSRRQGAGTEAFF
.	TRBV29-1	TRBJ1-2	.	TGCAGCGTTGAAGATCTCTTAGGGGCGCAGGTCTATGGCTACACCTTC	CSVEDLLGAQVYGYTF
.	TRBV7-2	TRBJ2-7	TRBD2	TGTGCCAGCAGCTGGGGTTGGGGGGGTGGGGACGAGCAGTACTTC	CASSWGWGGGDEQYF
.	TRBV2	TRBJ2-3	.	TGTGCCAGCAGTGTGTCAGGGGGCACAGATACGCAGTATTTT	CASSVSGGTDTQYF
.	TRBV18	TRBJ2-7	.	TGTGCCAGCTCACCACGATCAGGGATCTACGAGCAGTACTTC	CASSPRSGIYEQYF
once	TRBV7-3	TRBJ2-2	.	TGTGCCAGCAGCCCGAGTGGGAGCAGCCTCACCGGGGAGCTGTTTTTT	CASSPSGSSLTGELFF
.	TRBV5-6	TRBJ2-7	TRBD1	TGTGCCAGCAGCGGATCCGGGACAGGGTCCTACGAGCAGTACTTC	CASSGSGTGSYEQYF
.	TRBV9	TRBJ2-1	.	TGTGCCAGCATGGCCGACAGCTCCTACAATGAGCAGTTCTTC	CASMADSSYNEQFF
.	TRBV6-5	TRBJ1-5	.	TGTGCCAGCAGCGGGGGGCCCCAGCATTTT	CASSGGPQHF
.	TRBV11-2	TRBJ1-2	.	TGTGCCAGCAGCTTAGGGCCAGGGGCCGCATATGGCTACACCTTC	CASSLGPGAAYGYTF
.	TRBV5-6	TRBJ1-4	TRBD1	TGTGCCAGCAGCATCCTACAGGGGGCTAATGAAAAACTGTTTTTT	CASSILQGANEKLFF
.	TRBV25-1	TRBJ1-2	.	TGTGCCAGCAGTGATTCAGGGGCTACTAACTATGGCTACACCTTC	CASSDSGATNYGYTF
.	TRBV9	TRBJ1-6	.	TGTGCCAGCAGCGTGCTCGGTTCACCCCTCCACTTT	CASSVLGSPLHF
.	TRBV12-2	TRBJ2-1	.	TGTGCAAGTCGCCCGGGTCTTGGGAATGAGCAGTTCTTC	CASRPGLGNEQFF
.	TRBV7-8	TRBJ2-6	.	TGTGCCAGCAGCTTAGCGGACAGACTATTAAGCTCTGGGGCCAACGTCCTGACTTTC	CASSLADRLLSSGANVLTF
.	TRBV9	TRBJ1-1	.	TGTGCCAGCAGCGTAGGCCCCGAGGGAGGGACTGAAGCTTTCTTT	CASSVGPEGGTEAFF
few	TRBV6-4	TRBJ2-1	TRBD1	TGTGCCAGCAGTGACTCGACAGGGGGCAATGAGCAGTTCTTC	CASSDSTGGNEQFF
.	TRBV5-4	TRBJ2-3	.	TGTGCCAGCAGCTTAACAGGGAGCACAGATACGCAGTATTTT	CASSLTGSTDTQYF
.	TRBV4-3	TRBJ2-1	TRBD2	TGCGCCAGCAGCCAAGATCACAGCGGGGGGCGAGGTGAGCAGTTCTTC	CASSQDHSGGRGEQFF
.	TRBV19	TRBJ1-1	.	TGTGCGAGTAGTATAGCCCAGATCACTGAAGCTTTCTTT	CASSIAQITEAFF
.	TRBV7-8	TRBJ2-7	.	TGTGCCAGCACGGGACCCGGGCGGGGCGGCGAGCAGTACTTC	CASTGPGRGGEQYF
.	TRBV6-1	TRBJ1-1	.	TGTGCCAGCACAGGAACTGAGAACACTGAAGCTTTCTTT	CASTGTENTEAFF
few	TRBV7-3	TRBJ2-7	.	TGTGCCAGCAGCTTTAGGGCAGGGCGCGAGCAGTACTTC	CASSFRAGREQYF
.	TRBV27	TRBJ2-7	.	TGTGCCAGCAGTTCCAGGGGCAGAGAGGACTACGAGCAGTACTTC	CASSSRGREDYEQYF
once	TRBV7-7	TRBJ2-2	TRBD2	TGTGCTAGCAGCTTAGCTAGCGGGGGGGCCGCCGGGGAGCTGTTTTTT	CASSLASGGAAGELFF
.	TRBV7-2	TRBJ2-6	TRBD1	TGTGCCAGCAGCTTAGACGCACAGGGGGCTGGAGGGGCCAACGTCCTGACTTTC	CASSLDAQGAGGANVLTF
once	TRBV30	TRBJ1-6	TRBD1	TGTGCCTGGAGTCCGGGACAGGCCTATAATTCACCCCTCCACTTT	CAWSPGQAYNSPLHF
.	TRBV9	TRBJ1-2	TRBD1	TGTGCCAGCAGCAAAAACACTGGACAGGGAGATGGCTACACCTTC	CASSKNTGQGDGYTF
.	TRBV5-6	TRBJ2-4	.	TGTGCCGGCAGCTTGGTAGTGGGGGCGCCGGCCAAAAACATTCAGTACTTC	CAGSLVVGAPAKNIQYF
.	TRBV5-5	TRBJ1-4	.	TGTGCCAGCAGCTTGGCGGGAGTCGAAAAACTGTTTTTT	CASSLAGVEKLFF
.	TRBV6-1	TRBJ1-2	TRBD1	TGTGCCAGCAGTGCCAGACAGGGGTCCCTGCAAGGCTACACCTTC	CASSARQGSLQGYTF
.	TRBV5-1	TRBJ2-1	TRBD1	TGCGCCAGCGGCCAACAGGGGGGTCTTGACAATGAGCAGTTCTTC	CASGQQGGLDNEQFF
.	TRBV30	TRBJ1-5	TRBD1	TGTGCCTGGAGTGCCACAGGGGGCGAGGGGGGATGTAGCAATCAGCCCCAGCATTTT	CAWSATGGEGGCSNQPQHF
.	TRBV5-4	TRBJ1-6	.	TGTGCCAGCAGGGTGCAGGGGTATAATTCACCCCTCCACTTT	CASRVQGYNSPLHF
.	TRBV5-1	TRBJ2-1	TRBD1	TGCGCCAGCAGCCCGGGACAGGGGCCCTACAATGAGCAGTTCTTC	CASSPGQGPYNEQFF
once	TRBV2	TRBJ1-5	TRBD1	TGTGCCAGCGACTCCGGGACAGGGAACGGGCAGCCCCAGCATTTT	CASDSGTGNGQPQHF
.	TRBV19	TRBJ2-7	.	TGTGCCAGTAGTCCAGGTGGGGGCGACTACGAGCAGTACTTC	CASSPGGGDYEQYF
.	TRBV10-2	TRBJ2-2	TRBD2	TGCGCCAGCACGAAAACCGGGACTAGAAAGAACACCGGGGAGCTGTTTTTT	CASTKTGTRKNTGELFF
few	TRBV5-6	TRBJ2-7	TRBD2	TGTGCCAGCAGCACGACCCCGACTAGCGGGGGGGCCGGAGAGCAGTACTTC	CASSTTPTSGGAGEQYF
.	TRBV2	TRBJ2-2	.	TGTGCCAGCACTAACAGGGTCTCCGGGGAGCTGTTTTTT	CASTNRVSGELFF
.	TRBV5-6	TRBJ1-5	.	TGTGCCAGCAGCTTAGGAGGGTATAGCAATCAGCCCCAGCATTTT	CASSLGGYSNQPQHF
once	TRBV6-5	TRBJ2-7	TRBD1	TGTGCCACTGACAGGGAGAGTGGCTACGAGCAGTACTTC	CATDRESGYEQYF
.	TRBV7-6	TRBJ2-2	TRBD1	TGTGCCAGCAGCTTAGCGCCGACAGGGGGTACGAACACCGGGGAGCTGTTTTTT	CASSLAPTGGTNTGELFF
.	TRBV29-1	TRBJ1-1	.	TGCAGCGCCCTCGGGGATCCGAACACTGAAGCTTTCTTT	CSALGDPNTEAFF
.	TRBV5-4	TRBJ2-5	.	TGTGCCAGCGCCCCAGGTGGAGGGGCAAAAGAGACCCAGTACTTC	CASAPGGGAKETQYF
once	TRBV11-1	TRBJ1-1	.	TGTGCCAGCAGCTTGGGTTTCGACAGACCCACTGAAGCTTTCTTT	CASSLGFDRPTEAFF
.	TRBV5-1	TRBJ1-4	TRBD1	TGCGCCAGCAGCTTGGGGGACAGGGAAGATGAAAAACTGTTTTTT	CASSLGDREDEKLFF